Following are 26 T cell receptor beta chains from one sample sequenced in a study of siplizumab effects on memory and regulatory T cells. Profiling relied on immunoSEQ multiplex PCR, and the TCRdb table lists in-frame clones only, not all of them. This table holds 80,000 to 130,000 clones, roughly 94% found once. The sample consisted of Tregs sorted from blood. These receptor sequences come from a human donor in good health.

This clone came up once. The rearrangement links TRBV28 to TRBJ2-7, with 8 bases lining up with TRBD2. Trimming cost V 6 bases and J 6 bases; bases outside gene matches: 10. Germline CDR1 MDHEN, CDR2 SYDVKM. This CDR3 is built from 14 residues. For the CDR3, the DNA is TGTGCCAGCAGACCCACGGGACTAGTTGGCGAGCAGTACTTC. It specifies CASRPTGLVGEQYF.

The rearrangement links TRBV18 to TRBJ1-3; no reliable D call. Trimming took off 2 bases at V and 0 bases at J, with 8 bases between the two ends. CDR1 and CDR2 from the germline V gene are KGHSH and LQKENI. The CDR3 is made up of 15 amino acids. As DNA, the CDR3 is TGTGCCAGCTCACCAGGAGTCACCTCTGGAAACACCATATATTTT. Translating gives CASSPGVTSGNTIYF.

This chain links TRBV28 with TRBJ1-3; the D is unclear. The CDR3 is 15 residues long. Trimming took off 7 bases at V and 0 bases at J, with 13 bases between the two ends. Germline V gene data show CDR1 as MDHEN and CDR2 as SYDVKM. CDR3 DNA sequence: TGTGCCAGCACGAAAGGTGGAGCCTCTGGAAACACCATATATTTT. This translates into CASTKGGASGNTIYF.

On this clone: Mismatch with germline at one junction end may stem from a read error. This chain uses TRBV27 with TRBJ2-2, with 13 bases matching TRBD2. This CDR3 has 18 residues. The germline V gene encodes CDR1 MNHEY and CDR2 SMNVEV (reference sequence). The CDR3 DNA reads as TGTGCCACCAGTCCTAGGGACATGGGACTAGCGGGAACCGGGGAGCTGTTTTTT. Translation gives CATSPRDMGLAGTGELFF.

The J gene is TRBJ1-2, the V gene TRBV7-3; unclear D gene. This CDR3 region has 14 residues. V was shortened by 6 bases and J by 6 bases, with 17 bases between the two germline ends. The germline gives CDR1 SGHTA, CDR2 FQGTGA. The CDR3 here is CASSPAGAPNGYTF. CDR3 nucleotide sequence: TGTGCCAGCAGTCCTGCTGGTGCCCCAAATGGCTACACCTTC.

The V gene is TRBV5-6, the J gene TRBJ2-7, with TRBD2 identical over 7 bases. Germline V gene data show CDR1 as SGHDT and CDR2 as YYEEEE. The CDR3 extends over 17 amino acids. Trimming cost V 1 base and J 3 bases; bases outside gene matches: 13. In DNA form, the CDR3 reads TGTGCCAGCAGCTTGCGTCTACTTGCTAGCGGCTACTACGAGCAGTACTTC. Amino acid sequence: CASSLRLLASGYYEQYF.

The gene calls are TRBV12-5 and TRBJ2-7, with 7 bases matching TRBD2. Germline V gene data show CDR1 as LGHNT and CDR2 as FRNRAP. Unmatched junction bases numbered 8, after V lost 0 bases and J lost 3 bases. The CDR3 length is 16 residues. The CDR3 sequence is CASGLVGGGRIYEQYF. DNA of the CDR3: TGTGCTAGTGGTTTGGTGGGAGGCGGGAGAATCTACGAGCAGTACTTC.

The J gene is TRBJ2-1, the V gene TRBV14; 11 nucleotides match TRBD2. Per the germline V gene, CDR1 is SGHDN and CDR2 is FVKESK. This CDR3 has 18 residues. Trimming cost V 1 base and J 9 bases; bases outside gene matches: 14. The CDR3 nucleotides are TGTGCCAGCAGCCAAGGAGGTGGGGGTGGACTAGCGGGCCCTGAGCAGTTCTTC. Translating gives CASSQGGGGGLAGPEQFF.

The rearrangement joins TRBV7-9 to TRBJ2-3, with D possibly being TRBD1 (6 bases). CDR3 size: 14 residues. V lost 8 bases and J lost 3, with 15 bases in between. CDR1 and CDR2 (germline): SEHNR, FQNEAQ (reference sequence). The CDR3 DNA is TGTGCCAGCCCCTCAGTACAGGGAACAGATACGCAGTATTTT. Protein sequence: CASPSVQGTDTQYF.

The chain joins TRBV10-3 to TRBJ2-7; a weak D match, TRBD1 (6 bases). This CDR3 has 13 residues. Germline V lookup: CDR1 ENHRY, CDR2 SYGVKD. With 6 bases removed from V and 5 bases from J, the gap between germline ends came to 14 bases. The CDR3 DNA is TGTGCCATCAGCGATAACAGGGATAACGAGCAGTACTTC. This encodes CAISDNRDNEQYF.

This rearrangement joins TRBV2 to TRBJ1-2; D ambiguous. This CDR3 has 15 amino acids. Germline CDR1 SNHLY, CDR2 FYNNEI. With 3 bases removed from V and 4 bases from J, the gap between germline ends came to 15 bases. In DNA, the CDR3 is TGTGCCAGCAGTGAGTCGGGCAGAACCGTCTATGGCTACACCTTC. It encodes CASSESGRTVYGYTF. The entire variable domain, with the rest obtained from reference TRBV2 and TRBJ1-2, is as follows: EPEVTQTPSHQVTQMGQEVILRCVPISNHLYFYWYRQILGQKVEFLVSFYNNEISEKSEIFDDQFSVERPDGSNFTLKIRSTKLEDSAMYFCASSESGRTVYGYTFGSGTRLTVV.

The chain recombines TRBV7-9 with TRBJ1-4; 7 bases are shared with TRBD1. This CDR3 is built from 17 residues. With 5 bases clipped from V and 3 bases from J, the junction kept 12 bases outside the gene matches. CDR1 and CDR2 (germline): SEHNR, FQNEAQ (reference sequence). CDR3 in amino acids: CASSRQGLRIANEKLFF. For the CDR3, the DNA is TGTGCCAGCAGCCGACAGGGTTTACGGATAGCTAATGAAAAACTGTTTTTT.

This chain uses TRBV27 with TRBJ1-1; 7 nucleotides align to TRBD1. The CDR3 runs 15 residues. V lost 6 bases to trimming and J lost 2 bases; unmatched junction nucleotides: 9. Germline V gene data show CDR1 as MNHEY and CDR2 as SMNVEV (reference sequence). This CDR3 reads CASRRNRGPNTEAFF. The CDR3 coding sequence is TGTGCCAGCAGACGCAACAGGGGCCCTAACACTGAAGCTTTCTTT.

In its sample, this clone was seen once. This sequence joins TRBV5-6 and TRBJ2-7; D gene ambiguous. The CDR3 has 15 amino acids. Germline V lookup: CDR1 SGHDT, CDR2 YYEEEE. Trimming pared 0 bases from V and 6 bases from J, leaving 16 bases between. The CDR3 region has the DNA TGTGCCAGCAGCTTGGGTTCGGTGTCGGGCCTCGAGCAGTACTTC. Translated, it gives CASSLGSVSGLEQYF.

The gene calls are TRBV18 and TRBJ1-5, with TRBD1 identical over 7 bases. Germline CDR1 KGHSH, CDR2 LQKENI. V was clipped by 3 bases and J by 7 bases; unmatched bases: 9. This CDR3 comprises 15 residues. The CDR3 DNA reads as TGTGCCAGCTCACCTCCGGGACAGCAAGGACAGCCCCAGCATTTT. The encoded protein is CASSPPGQQGQPQHF. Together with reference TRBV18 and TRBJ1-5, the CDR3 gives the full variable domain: NAGVMQNPRHLVRRRGQEARLRCSPMKGHSHVYWYRQLPEEGLKFMVYLQKENIIDESGMPKERFSAEFPKEGPSILRIQQVVRGDSAAYFCASSPPGQQGQPQHFGDGTRLSIL.

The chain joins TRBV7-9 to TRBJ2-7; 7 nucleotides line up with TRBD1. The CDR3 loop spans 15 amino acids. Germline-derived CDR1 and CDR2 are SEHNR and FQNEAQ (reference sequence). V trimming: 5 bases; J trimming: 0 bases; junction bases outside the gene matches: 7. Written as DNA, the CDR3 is TGTGCCAGCAGCCGTACGACAGGGAGCTCCTACGAGCAGTACTTC. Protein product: CASSRTTGSSYEQYF.

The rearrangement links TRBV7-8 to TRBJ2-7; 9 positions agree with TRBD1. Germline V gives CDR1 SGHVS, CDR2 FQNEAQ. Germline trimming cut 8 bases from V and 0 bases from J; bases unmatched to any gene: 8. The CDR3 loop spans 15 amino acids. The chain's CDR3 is CASGQGQGHSYEQYF. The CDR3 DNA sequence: TGTGCCAGCGGTCAGGGACAGGGCCACTCCTACGAGCAGTACTTC.

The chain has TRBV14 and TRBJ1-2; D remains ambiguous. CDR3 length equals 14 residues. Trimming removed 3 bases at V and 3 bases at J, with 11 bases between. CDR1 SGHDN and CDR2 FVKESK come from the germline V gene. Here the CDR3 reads CASSQGILDYGYTF. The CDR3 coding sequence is TGTGCCAGCAGCCAGGGGATCCTTGACTATGGCTACACCTTC. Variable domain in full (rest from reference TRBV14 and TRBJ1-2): EAGVTQFPSHSVIEKGQTVTLRCDPISGHDNLYWYRRVMGKEIKFLLHFVKESKQDESGMPNNRFLAERTGGTYSTLKVQPAELEDSGVYFCASSQGILDYGYTFGSGTRLTVV.

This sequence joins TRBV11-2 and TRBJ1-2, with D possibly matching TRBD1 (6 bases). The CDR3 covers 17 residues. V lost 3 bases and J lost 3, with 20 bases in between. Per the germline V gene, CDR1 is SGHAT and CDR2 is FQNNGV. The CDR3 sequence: CASSFFTGIADYYGYTF. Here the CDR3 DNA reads TGTGCCAGCAGCTTTTTCACAGGGATTGCAGATTACTATGGCTACACCTTC. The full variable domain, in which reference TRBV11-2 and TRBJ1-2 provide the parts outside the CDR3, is EAGVAQSPRYKIIEKRQSVAFWCNPISGHATLYWYQQILGQGPKLLIQFQNNGVVDDSQLPKDRFSAERLKGVDSTLKIQPAKLEDSAVYLCASSFFTGIADYYGYTFGSGTRLTVV.

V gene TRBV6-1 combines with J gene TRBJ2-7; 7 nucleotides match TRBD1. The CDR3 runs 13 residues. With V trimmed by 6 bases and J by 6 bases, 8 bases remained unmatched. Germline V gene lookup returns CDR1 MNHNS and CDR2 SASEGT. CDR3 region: CASRNLGQFEQYF. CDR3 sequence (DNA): TGTGCCAGCAGAAACTTGGGACAGTTCGAGCAGTACTTC.

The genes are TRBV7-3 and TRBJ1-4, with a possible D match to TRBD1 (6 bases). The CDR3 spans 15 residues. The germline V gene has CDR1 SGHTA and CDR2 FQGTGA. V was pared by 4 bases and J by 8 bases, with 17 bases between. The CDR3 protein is CASSSPWGAREKLFF. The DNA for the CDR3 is TGTGCCAGCAGCTCGCCTTGGGGGGCTCGGGAAAAACTGTTTTTT.

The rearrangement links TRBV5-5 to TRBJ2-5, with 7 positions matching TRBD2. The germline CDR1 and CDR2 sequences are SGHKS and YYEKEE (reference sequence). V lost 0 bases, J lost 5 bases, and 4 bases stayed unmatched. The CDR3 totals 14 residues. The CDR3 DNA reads TGTGCCAGCAGCTTGGCGGGAGGCCGGGAGACCCAGTACTTC. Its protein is CASSLAGGRETQYF.

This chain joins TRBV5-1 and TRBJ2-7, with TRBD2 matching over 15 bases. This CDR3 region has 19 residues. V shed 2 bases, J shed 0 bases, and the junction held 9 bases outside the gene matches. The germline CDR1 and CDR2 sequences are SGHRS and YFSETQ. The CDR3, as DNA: TGCGCCAGCAGCTTAGACACTCCGGGACTAGCGGGAGGCTCCTACGAGCAGTACTTC. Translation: CASSLDTPGLAGGSYEQYF.

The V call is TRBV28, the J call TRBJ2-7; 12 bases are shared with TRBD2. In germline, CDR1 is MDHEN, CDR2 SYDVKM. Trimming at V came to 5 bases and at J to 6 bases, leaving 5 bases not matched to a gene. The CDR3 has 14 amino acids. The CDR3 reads CASSLAGGIPEQYF. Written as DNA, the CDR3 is TGTGCCAGCAGTCTAGCGGGAGGGATTCCCGAGCAGTACTTC. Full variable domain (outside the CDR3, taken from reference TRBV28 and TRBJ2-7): DVKVTQSSRYLVKRTGEKVFLECVQDMDHENMFWYRQDPGLGLRLIYFSYDVKMKEKGDIPEGYSVSREKKERFSLILESASTNQTSMYLCASSLAGGIPEQYFGPGTRLTVT.

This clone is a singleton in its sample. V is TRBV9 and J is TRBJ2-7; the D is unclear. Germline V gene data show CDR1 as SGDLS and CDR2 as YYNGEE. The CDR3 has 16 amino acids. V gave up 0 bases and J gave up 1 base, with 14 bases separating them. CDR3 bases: TGTGCCAGCAGCGTAGGTGTCACCTATACTTCCTACGAGCAGTACTTC. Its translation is CASSVGVTYTSYEQYF.

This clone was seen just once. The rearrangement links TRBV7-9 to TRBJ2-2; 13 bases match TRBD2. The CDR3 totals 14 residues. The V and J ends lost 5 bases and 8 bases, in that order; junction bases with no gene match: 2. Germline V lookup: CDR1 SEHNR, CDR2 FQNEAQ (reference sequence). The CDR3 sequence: CASSPGLAGGELFF. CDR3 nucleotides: TGTGCCAGCAGCCCGGGACTAGCGGGAGGGGAGCTGTTTTTT. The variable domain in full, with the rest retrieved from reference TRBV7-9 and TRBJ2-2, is DTGVSQNPRHKITKRGQNVTFRCDPISEHNRLYWYRQTLGQGPEFLTYFQNEAQLEKSRLLSDRFSAERPKGSFSTLEIQRTEQGDSAMYLCASSPGLAGGELFFGEGSRLTVL.